These T cell receptor beta chains were read from a single sample in a study of CD4 T cells in relation to SARS-CoV-2 and coronaviruses. These TCRs are of unknown antigen specificity. Measured with immunoSEQ multiplex PCR; TCRdb has only the in-frame clones, and not every one. The table shows 15,000 to 18,000 clones, with roughly 72% occurring only once. Sequences were obtained from CD4+ T cells from PBMCs, cultured in vitro. The source of these receptors is a human donor in good health. Each CDR3 is given with its conserved first and last residue. The order of the fields is CDR3 DNA, CDR3 protein, V gene, J gene, D gene, clone size. D genes are given only for firm matches. Only some rows state a clone size, as once, few, many or a class for expanded clones.

DNA: TGTGCCAGCAGCTTAGCTGTTGGGCAGGGGGCCTCCACTGAAGCTTTCTTT
CDR3: CASSLAVGQGASTEAFF
V: TRBV7-8
J: TRBJ1-1
D: TRBD1
size: NA

DNA: TGTGCCAGTAGTGGTGAACAGAGGACCTATGGCTACACCTTC
CDR3: CASSGEQRTYGYTF
V: TRBV19
J: TRBJ1-2
D: NA
size: NA

DNA: TGTGCCAGCAGCCCTGACCTCTCTGGAAACACCATATATTTT
CDR3: CASSPDLSGNTIYF
V: TRBV5-6
J: TRBJ1-3
D: NA
size: NA

DNA: TGTGCCTGGAGTCGGCCCACCAATAACTATGGCTACACCTTC
CDR3: CAWSRPTNNYGYTF
V: TRBV30
J: TRBJ1-2
D: NA
size: once

DNA: TGCGCCAGCAGCTTCCCTAGCGGGACATACAATGAGCAGTTCTTC
CDR3: CASSFPSGTYNEQFF
V: TRBV5-1
J: TRBJ2-1
D: TRBD2
size: NA

DNA: TGCGCCAGCAGCCAATGGGACAACTACGAGCAGTACTTC
CDR3: CASSQWDNYEQYF
V: TRBV5-1
J: TRBJ2-7
D: NA
size: NA

DNA: TGTGCCAGCAGTTTATCCTCGGGGTCTGCCGGTTCACCCCTCCACTTT
CDR3: CASSLSSGSAGSPLHF
V: TRBV27
J: TRBJ1-6
D: NA
size: few

DNA: TGTGCCAGCAGTTTATCGGGCCGAGGGAACACTGAAGCTTTCTTT
CDR3: CASSLSGRGNTEAFF
V: TRBV28
J: TRBJ1-1
D: NA
size: NA

DNA: TGTGCCAGCAGCTCCCGGACAGTCCAAGAGACCCAGTACTTC
CDR3: CASSSRTVQETQYF
V: TRBV7-9
J: TRBJ2-5
D: NA
size: NA

DNA: TGTGCCAGCAGTGAGAGCGGAGGCTACAATGAGCAGTTCTTC
CDR3: CASSESGGYNEQFF
V: TRBV2
J: TRBJ2-1
D: NA
size: NA

DNA: TGTGCCAGCAGCCTCAGCAACACCGGGGAGCTGTTTTTT
CDR3: CASSLSNTGELFF
V: TRBV28
J: TRBJ2-2
D: NA
size: NA

DNA: TGCGCCAGCAGCGCGGACAGGGGCCCCGCCAGTACTGAAGCTTTCTTT
CDR3: CASSADRGPASTEAFF
V: TRBV5-1
J: TRBJ1-1
D: TRBD1
size: NA

DNA: TGTGCCAGCAGTAACAAACGACGGACTGAAGCTTTCTTT
CDR3: CASSNKRRTEAFF
V: TRBV6-6
J: TRBJ1-1
D: NA
size: few

DNA: TGTGCCAGCTCTACGACAGTCATGAACACTGAAGCTTTCTTT
CDR3: CASSTTVMNTEAFF
V: TRBV18
J: TRBJ1-1
D: NA
size: NA

DNA: TGTGCCAGCAGCCCAGCAGGGGGTAACATTCAGTACTTC
CDR3: CASSPAGGNIQYF
V: TRBV12-3/TRBV12-4
J: TRBJ2-4
D: TRBD1
size: NA

DNA: TGTGCCAGCAGCTTAGCGTTTTCAGGGACGGGATCCTACAATGAGCAGTTCTTC
CDR3: CASSLAFSGTGSYNEQFF
V: TRBV11-3
J: TRBJ2-1
D: NA
size: NA

DNA: TGTGCCAGCAGCGTATTCCAGGGACAGGGGGCGGGTCAGCCCCAGCATTTT
CDR3: CASSVFQGQGAGQPQHF
V: TRBV9
J: TRBJ1-5
D: TRBD1
size: NA

DNA: TGCGCCAGCAGCTCCCGGACAGGGTCAGACACTGAAGCTTTCTTT
CDR3: CASSSRTGSDTEAFF
V: TRBV5-1
J: TRBJ1-1
D: TRBD1
size: few

DNA: TGTGCCTGCCAGACTAGCGGCTGGGAGACCCAGTACTTC
CDR3: CACQTSGWETQYF
V: TRBV30
J: TRBJ2-5
D: TRBD2
size: few

DNA: TGTGCCAGTAGTAGTGGGTACGCAGTTAATCAGCCCCAGCATTTT
CDR3: CASSSGYAVNQPQHF
V: TRBV19
J: TRBJ1-5
D: NA
size: NA

DNA: TGTGCCAGCAGCCAAGATGCTCTAGCGGGATGGAACACCGGGGAGCTGTTTTTT
CDR3: CASSQDALAGWNTGELFF
V: TRBV4-2
J: TRBJ2-2
D: TRBD2
size: NA

DNA: TGTGCCAGCAGCCTTCGACAGAGGGCTTTCTTT
CDR3: CASSLRQRAFF
V: TRBV9
J: TRBJ1-1
D: NA
size: NA

DNA: TGTGCCAGCAGCCAAGGGAGCCGGGACAGGGAGGATCAGCCCCAGCATTTT
CDR3: CASSQGSRDREDQPQHF
V: TRBV14
J: TRBJ1-5
D: TRBD1
size: NA

DNA: TGTGCCAGCTCACCCCAAGAGGGGGAGGAGACCCAGTACTTC
CDR3: CASSPQEGEETQYF
V: TRBV18
J: TRBJ2-5
D: NA
size: NA

DNA: TGTGCCAGCAGCTCACAGGGGAGCACAGATACGCAGTATTTT
CDR3: CASSSQGSTDTQYF
V: TRBV7-3
J: TRBJ2-3
D: TRBD1
size: NA

DNA: TGTGCCAGCAGTAGTGCCGGGAACAGCAATCAGCCCCAGCATTTT
CDR3: CASSSAGNSNQPQHF
V: TRBV3-1/TRBV3-2
J: TRBJ1-5
D: NA
size: few

DNA: TGTGCCAGCAGTGAATACGGGGCAGGGGGTATCTACGAGCAGTACTTC
CDR3: CASSEYGAGGIYEQYF
V: TRBV6-1
J: TRBJ2-7
D: TRBD1
size: once

DNA: TGTGCCAGCAGACCCACAGGGCCGGTGGGCTACACCTTC
CDR3: CASRPTGPVGYTF
V: TRBV9
J: TRBJ1-2
D: NA
size: NA

DNA: TGTGCCAGCAGGCTCACGGGGTACACCGGGGAGCTGTTTTTT
CDR3: CASRLTGYTGELFF
V: TRBV5-6
J: TRBJ2-2
D: NA
size: few

DNA: TGTGCCATCAGTGAAAGGGGTGGCACCGGGGAGCTGTTTTTT
CDR3: CAISERGGTGELFF
V: TRBV10-3
J: TRBJ2-2
D: NA
size: NA

DNA: TGTGCCAGCAGTTACTCGAGGGACAGTTACGAGCAGTACTTC
CDR3: CASSYSRDSYEQYF
V: TRBV6-6
J: TRBJ2-7
D: TRBD1
size: NA